Each of the 18 T cell receptor beta chains below was sequenced from the same sample in a study of blood T cell repertoires in COVID-19. Only in-frame clones appear in the TCRdb table, and some are missing; sequencing was by immunoSEQ multiplex PCR. The table records around 130,000 clones, around 90% of them present only once. Sample: peripheral blood. The receptors were gathered from a woman older than 75 with acute or convalescent COVID-19.

In its sample, this clone was seen once. This chain connects TRBV19 to TRBJ1-2, with 7 bases matching TRBD1. With 7 bases clipped from V and 0 bases from J, the junction kept 17 bases outside the gene matches. CDR3 size: 18 residues. The V gene's germline CDR1 is LNHDA and CDR2 SQIVND (reference sequence). The chain's CDR3 is CASTGEKGAAGSNYGYTF. The DNA of the CDR3 is TGTGCCAGTACCGGCGAGAAGGGGGCCGCCGGGTCTAACTATGGCTACACCTTC.

This clone has a single count. This sequence joins TRBV18 and TRBJ1-3; TRBD1 agrees at 8 bases. This CDR3 comprises 15 residues. The trim removed 5 bases at V and 4 bases at J, leaving 7 bases unmatched. Germline loops: CDR1 KGHSH, CDR2 LQKENI. CDR3 in amino acids: CASSSGGYGGNTIYF. The CDR3, as DNA: TGTGCCAGCTCATCAGGGGGCTACGGCGGAAACACCATATATTTT.

This sequence joins TRBV30 and TRBJ1-2, with 8 bases identical to TRBD1. CDR1 and CDR2 (germline): GTSNPN, SVGIG (reference sequence). The CDR3 spans 13 residues. V was clipped by 1 base and J by 7 bases; unmatched bases: 5. The DNA of the CDR3 is TGTGCCTGGAGTGCCGGACAGGGTGTTGGCTACACCTTC. This gives the protein CAWSAGQGVGYTF.

This rearrangement joins TRBV9 to TRBJ1-1; 8 bases are a match to TRBD1. The V segment lost 3 bases and the J segment 0 bases; nucleotides outside the gene matches: 1. The CDR3 is made up of 14 amino acids. Germline CDR1 SGDLS, CDR2 YYNGEE. The CDR3 here is CASSAGQVNTEAFF. CDR3 coding DNA: TGTGCCAGCAGCGCGGGACAGGTGAACACTGAAGCTTTCTTT.

The chain joins TRBV12-3 or TRBV12-4 to TRBJ1-2; perhaps TRBD1 as D (6 bases). The CDR3 runs 13 residues. V was trimmed by 4 bases and J by 6 bases, leaving 12 bases between them. The CDR3 nucleotides are TGTGCCAGCAGTTGGGTTGGGGGCGATGGCTACACCTTC. Amino acid sequence: CASSWVGGDGYTF.

The V and J genes are TRBV27 and TRBJ1-1, with no clear D. Trimming took 6 bases from V and 1 from J, leaving 9 bases between them. Per germline, CDR1 MNHEY and CDR2 SMNVEV (reference sequence). The CDR3 runs 13 residues. In nucleotides, the CDR3 is TGTGCCAGCAGAGAGACTGAGAACACTGAAGCTTTCTTT. Protein sequence: CASRETENTEAFF.

V usage is TRBV9 and J usage is TRBJ1-3; 8 bases fit TRBD1. Germline loops: CDR1 SGDLS, CDR2 YYNGEE. V lost 5 bases and J lost 1; bases outside the gene matches: 8. CDR3 size: 16 residues. CDR3 DNA: TGTGCCAGCAGTCCAGGGACAGGCGAGTCTGGAAACACCATATATTTT. Its translation: CASSPGTGESGNTIYF.

The V call is TRBV7-3, the J call TRBJ2-1; 10 bases are a match to TRBD2. Trimming cost V 0 bases and J 9 bases; bases outside gene matches: 14. CDR1 is SGHTA and CDR2 is FQGTGA in the germline V gene. CDR3 length equals 18 residues. CDR3 in amino acids: CASSLTPGLASGEGEQFF. Written as DNA, the CDR3 is TGTGCCAGCAGCTTAACGCCGGGACTAGCGTCTGGGGAGGGTGAGCAGTTCTTC.

This clone was picked up a small number of times. The chain employs TRBV12-3 or TRBV12-4 and TRBJ2-7; no clear D. The CDR3 totals 11 residues. With 4 bases removed from V and 5 bases from J, the gap between germline ends came to 6 bases. The DNA of the CDR3 is TGTGCCAGCAGTTCGACAAACGAGCAGTACTTC. This translates into CASSSTNEQYF.

This clone came up once. The J gene is TRBJ2-2, the V gene TRBV7-6; D is unresolved. Germline V gene sequence: CDR1 SGHVS, CDR2 FNYEAQ. V lost 5 bases and J lost 2, with 21 bases in between. CDR3 length: 18 amino acids. The DNA for the CDR3 is TGTGCCAGCAGCACAGTCGCTCTTGGCCGGATCAACACCGGGGAGCTGTTTTTT. Residues: CASSTVALGRINTGELFF.

This clone has only one observation. The V and J genes are TRBV6-5 and TRBJ2-5; 12 nucleotides match TRBD2. The CDR3 has 15 residues. The ends lost 7 bases at V and 1 base at J; junction bases unmatched: 4. Germline assignment: CDR1 MNHEY and CDR2 SVGAGI. CDR3 residues: CASKKLAGGQETQYF. The CDR3 nucleotides are TGTGCCAGCAAAAAACTAGCGGGGGGCCAAGAGACCCAGTACTTC.

The chain uses TRBV4-1 and TRBJ1-4; 8 positions agree with TRBD1. With V trimmed by 6 bases and J by 11 bases, 8 bases remained unmatched. Germline V gene data show CDR1 as MGHRA and CDR2 as YSYEKL. The CDR3 is 13 residues long. Here the CDR3 DNA reads TGCGCCAGCAGTTACGGACAGGGAGGGAAACTGTTTTTT. This encodes CASSYGQGGKLFF.

V gene TRBV7-8 combines with J gene TRBJ2-7; 7 bases fit TRBD2. The CDR3 contains 15 residues. V lost 3 bases, J lost 5 bases, and 10 bases stayed unmatched. CDR1 and CDR2 (germline): SGHVS, FQNEAQ. The CDR3 spells CASSFTSGGGNEQYF. The CDR3 DNA reads as TGTGCCAGCAGCTTTACATCCGGCGGGGGTAACGAGCAGTACTTC.

CDR3 nucleotides: TGTGCCAGCTCATCCACAGGGGGTAGAATCTCTGAAGCTTTCTTT. Amino acids: CASSSTGGRISEAFF. The chain joins TRBV18 to TRBJ1-1; 8 bases are shared with TRBD1. The CDR3 extends over 15 amino acids. Germline V gene lookup returns CDR1 KGHSH and CDR2 LQKENI. The V and J ends lost 5 bases and 6 bases, in that order; junction bases with no gene match: 11.

The gene calls are TRBV27 and TRBJ1-6; 7 bases map to TRBD1. Per germline, CDR1 MNHEY and CDR2 SMNVEV (reference sequence). The junction had 9 bases not matched to a gene; V was cut back by 6 bases and J by 10 bases. CDR3 size: 14 residues. CDR3 protein: CASRSRQGGSPLHF. CDR3 sequence (DNA): TGTGCCAGCAGGAGTCGACAGGGTGGGTCACCCCTCCACTTT.

A note on this clone: The junction and the germline gene differ at one end; a read error may be behind it. The rearrangement joins TRBV19 to TRBJ1-6, with D uncertain. Germline V gives CDR1 LNHDA, CDR2 SQIVND (reference sequence). The CDR3 consists of 14 residues. The CDR3 is CASSPVSNNSPLHF. DNA for the CDR3: TGTGCCAGTAGCCCGGTCTCCAATAATTCACCCCTCCACTTT.

The chain recombines TRBV5-1 with TRBJ1-1; 7 nucleotides agree with TRBD1. The junction had 19 bases not matched to a gene; V was cut back by 4 bases and J by 4 bases. Germline-derived CDR1 and CDR2 are SGHRS and YFSETQ. This CDR3 has 18 residues. The CDR3 is CASSLLSTTFPGGTEAFF. The CDR3 nucleotides are TGCGCCAGCAGCCTCCTATCCACGACTTTCCCAGGGGGCACTGAAGCTTTCTTT.

This chain links TRBV7-2 with TRBJ2-3; no definite D call. The CDR3 spans 12 residues. Per germline, CDR1 SGHTA and CDR2 FQGNSA. The ends were cut back, 8 bases at V and 4 bases at J, with 10 bases in the middle. CDR3 loop: CASSFAADTQYF. The CDR3 DNA sequence: TGTGCCAGCTCTTTCGCGGCAGATACGCAGTATTTT.